What follows is one TCR beta chain and its context. Its antigen is not known. Assay: immunoSEQ multiplex PCR; the TCRdb copy retains only in-frame clones and omits some. The data show 72,000 or so clones, 89% seen once. The CDR3 has 16 residues. CDR1 and CDR2 (germline): SGHNT, YENEEA. Losses at the gene ends were 5 bases for V and 7 bases for J; bases not matched to a gene: 14. This record comes from a study of T cell responses to AZD1222 COVID-19 vaccine. Findings and caveats of the study: Clonal diversity was possibly underestimated, and the donors were mostly white British, with more females.

This receptor was identified in an adult who received the AZD1222 COVID-19 vaccine. The chain recombines TRBV11-3 with TRBJ2-1, with TRBD1 matching 7 bases. The sample here was peripheral blood, taken 28 days after the second AZD1222 dose. The CDR3 sequence is CASSLPGATGRNEQFF. CDR3 nucleotide sequence: TGTGCCAGCAGCCTACCCGGGGCGACAGGGAGAAATGAGCAGTTCTTC.